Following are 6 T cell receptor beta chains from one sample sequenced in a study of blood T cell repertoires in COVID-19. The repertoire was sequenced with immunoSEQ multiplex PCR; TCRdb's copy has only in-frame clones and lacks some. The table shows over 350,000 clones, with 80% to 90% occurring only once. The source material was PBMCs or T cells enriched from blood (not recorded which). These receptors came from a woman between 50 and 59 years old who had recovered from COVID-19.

The CDR3 protein is CASSLRSGNDGYTF. CDR3 nucleotides: TGTGCCAGCAGCTTAAGATCGGGGAACGATGGCTACACCTTC. The chain employs TRBV7-9 and TRBJ1-2; D is unclear. Germline V gives CDR1 SEHNR, CDR2 FQNEAQ (reference sequence). The CDR3 spans 14 residues. Trimming cost V 2 bases and J 6 bases, with 13 bases left between them.

CDR3 sequence: CASSLTGTGSNEQYF. DNA of the CDR3: TGTGCCAGCAGTCTAACCGGGACAGGGAGCAACGAGCAGTACTTC. The chain combines TRBV28 with TRBJ2-7, with 9 bases aligning to TRBD1. V trimming: 5 bases; J trimming: 5 bases; junction bases outside the gene matches: 10. This CDR3 has 15 residues. Per germline, CDR1 MDHEN and CDR2 SYDVKM.

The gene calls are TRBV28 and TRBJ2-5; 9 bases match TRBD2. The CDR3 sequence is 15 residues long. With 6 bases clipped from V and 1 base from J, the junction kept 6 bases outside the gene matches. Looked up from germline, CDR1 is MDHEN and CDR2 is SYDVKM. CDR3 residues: CASRASGGTQETQYF. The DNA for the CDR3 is TGTGCCAGCAGGGCGAGCGGGGGGACCCAAGAGACCCAGTACTTC. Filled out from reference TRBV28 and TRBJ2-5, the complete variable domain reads DVKVTQSSRYLVKRTGEKVFLECVQDMDHENMFWYRQDPGLGLRLIYFSYDVKMKEKGDIPEGYSVSREKKERFSLILESASTNQTSMYLCASRASGGTQETQYFGPGTRLLVL.

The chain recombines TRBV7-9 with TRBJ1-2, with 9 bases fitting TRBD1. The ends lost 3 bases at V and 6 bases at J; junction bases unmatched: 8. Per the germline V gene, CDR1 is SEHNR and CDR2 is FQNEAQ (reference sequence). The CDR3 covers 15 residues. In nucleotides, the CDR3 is TGTGCCAGCAGCTTGGTACAGGGGGCTTCTGATGGCTACACCTTC. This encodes CASSLVQGASDGYTF.

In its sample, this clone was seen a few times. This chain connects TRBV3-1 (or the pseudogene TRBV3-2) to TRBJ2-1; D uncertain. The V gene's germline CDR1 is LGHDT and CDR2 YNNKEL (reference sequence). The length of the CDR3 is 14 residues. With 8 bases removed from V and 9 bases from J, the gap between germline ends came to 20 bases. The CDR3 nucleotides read TGTGCCAGCCGTGCACCGTCCGGTGTGAGTGAGCAGTTCTTC. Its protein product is CASRAPSGVSEQFF.

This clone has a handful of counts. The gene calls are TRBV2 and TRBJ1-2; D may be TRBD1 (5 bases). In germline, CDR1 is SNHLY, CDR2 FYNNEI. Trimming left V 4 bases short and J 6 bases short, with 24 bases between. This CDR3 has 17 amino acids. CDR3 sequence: CASSVVGTFSGLDGYTF. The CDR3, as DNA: TGTGCCAGCAGTGTCGTCGGGACTTTTAGTGGCCTCGATGGCTACACCTTC.